Following are 6 T cell receptor beta chains from one sample sequenced in a study of identical twins. TCRdb reprocessed the 5' RACE reads via MiXCR and lists one record per CDR3 protein. The repertoire holds a few hundred thousand distinct CDR3 sequences, approximately 17% seen once, with roughly an eighth in the top ten. The sequenced sample was naive T cells sorted from blood. Receptor source: a man between 45 and 60 years old in good health.

The gene calls are TRBV12-3 or TRBV12-4 and TRBJ2-1; D is unresolved. With 7 bases removed from V and 4 bases from J, the gap between germline ends came to 14 bases. CDR3 length: 14 amino acids. The CDR3 region has the DNA TGTGCCAGCAAAGGAGATCAACCGTACAATGAGCAGTTCTTC. Its translation is CASKGDQPYNEQFF.

Ten or more counts support this clonotype. The chain joins TRBV20-1 to TRBJ2-6; D assignment may be TRBD1 or TRBD2 (5 bases each). The CDR3 covers 15 residues. V gave up 0 bases and J gave up 4 bases, with 10 bases separating them. Germline lookup yields CDR1 DFQATT and CDR2 SNEGSKA (reference sequence). The CDR3 spells CSARDGAGGANVLTF. The CDR3 DNA reads as TGCAGTGCTAGAGACGGGGCTGGGGGGGCCAACGTCCTGACTTTC.

This clonotype was recorded a few times. This chain uses TRBV9 with TRBJ2-1; 7 nucleotides align to TRBD2. Germline values: CDR1 SGDLS, CDR2 YYNGEE. With 2 bases clipped from V and 4 bases from J, the junction kept 6 bases outside the gene matches. The CDR3 is 15 amino acids. The CDR3 DNA follows: TGTGCCAGCAGCGTCTCTACGGGACTATACAATGAGCAGTTCTTC. Residues: CASSVSTGLYNEQFF. Combining the CDR3 with reference TRBV9 and TRBJ2-1 gives the whole variable domain DSGVTQTPKHLITATGQRVTLRCSPRSGDLSVYWYQQSLDQGLQFLIQYYNGEERAKGNILERFSAQQFPDLHSELNLSSLELGDSALYFCASSVSTGLYNEQFFGPGTRLTVL.

This clonotype was seen more than once but under ten times. This chain's CDR3 is CASSQDRGTLNEQFF. The CDR3 DNA is TGTGCCAGCAGCCAGGACAGGGGGACCCTCAATGAGCAGTTCTTC. This chain joins TRBV12-3 or TRBV12-4 and TRBJ2-1; 10 bases map to TRBD1. This CDR3 has 15 amino acids. V lost 6 bases and J lost 6; bases outside the gene matches: 8.

This clonotype was seen a few times. The chain combines TRBV7-9 with TRBJ1-6; D gene ambiguous. Germline V lookup: CDR1 SEHNR, CDR2 FQNEAQ (reference sequence). V was clipped by 1 base and J by 3 bases, with 10 bases between them. The CDR3 loop spans 16 amino acids. CDR3 sequence: CASSLGRINYNSPLHF. Here the CDR3 DNA reads TGTGCCAGCAGCTTAGGGCGAATTAACTATAATTCACCCCTCCACTTT.

This chain links TRBV4-2 with TRBJ2-2; D ambiguous. V was trimmed by 3 bases and J by 7 bases, leaving 18 bases between them. The germline V gene has CDR1 LGHNA and CDR2 YNFKEQ. The CDR3 runs to 16 residues. The CDR3 nucleotides read TGTGCCAGCAGCCACGAGGTAGACACTATCGGCGGGGAGCTGTTTTTT. Protein: CASSHEVDTIGGELFF.